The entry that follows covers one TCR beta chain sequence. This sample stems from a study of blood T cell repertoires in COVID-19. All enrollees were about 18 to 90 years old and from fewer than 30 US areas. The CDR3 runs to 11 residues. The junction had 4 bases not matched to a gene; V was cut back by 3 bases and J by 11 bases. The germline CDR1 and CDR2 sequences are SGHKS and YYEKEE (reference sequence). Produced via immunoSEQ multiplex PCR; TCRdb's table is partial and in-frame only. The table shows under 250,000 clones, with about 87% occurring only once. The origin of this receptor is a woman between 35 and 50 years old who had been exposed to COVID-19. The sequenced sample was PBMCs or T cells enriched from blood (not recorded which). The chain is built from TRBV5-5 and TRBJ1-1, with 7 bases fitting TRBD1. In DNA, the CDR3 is TGTGCCAGCAGCTCGGACAGGTTGGCTTTCTTT. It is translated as CASSSDRLAFF.